The next 15 T cell receptor beta chains were all read from a single sample in a study of blood T cell repertoires in COVID-19. Sequencing used immunoSEQ multiplex PCR; TCRdb keeps in-frame clones, though not all of them. The sample has 220,000 or so clones; around three quarters are singletons. Sequencing was done on a sample of peripheral blood. The receptors were sampled from a woman in her 70s with acute or convalescent COVID-19.

This clone showed up just a few times. The chain has TRBV10-3 and TRBJ2-2; D is possibly TRBD1 (5 bases). Germline V lookup: CDR1 ENHRY, CDR2 SYGVKD. Between the trimmed V and J ends, which lost 1 base and 7 bases, there was a span of 13 bases. The CDR3 runs to 15 residues. The CDR3 protein is CAISELSGSDGELFF. The CDR3, as DNA: TGTGCCATCAGTGAGTTGTCAGGGTCGGACGGGGAGCTGTTTTTT.

This clone was recorded once. This rearrangement joins TRBV20-1 to TRBJ1-5; TRBD1 agrees at 7 bases. The germline CDR1 and CDR2 sequences are DFQATT and SNEGSKA (reference sequence). V shed 3 bases, J shed 2 bases, and the junction held 10 bases outside the gene matches. The CDR3 runs 16 residues. The CDR3 sequence is CSASGTQGVRNQPQHF. CDR3 bases: TGCAGTGCTAGTGGTACCCAGGGGGTGCGCAATCAGCCCCAGCATTTT.

In its sample, this clone was seen a few times. V and J are TRBV21-1 and TRBJ2-3; TRBD1, the table's D call, lacks a check against the DNA. TRBV21-1 is an annotated pseudogene. The length of the CDR3 is 14 residues. The CDR3 reads CARPRDRGTDTQYF. In nucleotides, the CDR3 is TGTGCCAGGCCTAGGGACAGGGGCACAGATACGCAGTATTTT.

The chain is built from TRBV15 and TRBJ1-6; 7 bases are a match to TRBD1. The CDR3 has 14 amino acids. CDR1 is LNHNV, CDR2 YYDKDF, per germline (reference sequence). The V segment lost 4 bases and the J segment 8 bases; nucleotides outside the gene matches: 5. CDR3 protein: CATSTRQGDSPLHF. CDR3 bases: TGTGCCACCAGCACCCGACAGGGTGATTCACCCCTCCACTTT.

This chain joins TRBV5-4 and TRBJ1-4, with a weak D call TRBD1 (6 bases). V dropped 0 bases and J dropped 8 bases, with 8 bases sitting between them. Germline CDR1 SGHNT, CDR2 YYREEE (reference sequence). CDR3 length equals 13 residues. The CDR3 region has the DNA TGTGCCAGCAGCTTGGAGGACAGCGAAAAACTGTTTTTT. This sequence encodes CASSLEDSEKLFF. The whole variable domain, filled in from reference TRBV5-4 and TRBJ1-4, reads ETGVTQSPTHLIKTRGQQVTLRCSSQSGHNTVSWYQQALGQGPQFIFQYYREEENGRGNFPPRFSGLQFPNYSSELNVNALELDDSALYLCASSLEDSEKLFFGSGTQLSVL.

A remark on this clone: This sample also contains other DNA sequences that code for the same CDR3. V and J are TRBV28 and TRBJ1-2; D possibly corresponds to TRBD1 (6 bases). Germline V gene lookup returns CDR1 MDHEN and CDR2 SYDVKM. The CDR3 consists of 13 residues. V was clipped by 4 bases and J by 1 base, with 7 bases between them. The CDR3 reads CASSSQGNYGYTF. The CDR3 nucleotides read TGTGCCAGCAGTTCACAGGGTAACTATGGCTACACCTTC.

The genes are TRBV6-5 and TRBJ1-5; D might be TRBD1 (5 bases). Trimming took 5 bases from V and 2 from J, leaving 13 bases between them. CDR3 length: 15 residues. Per the germline V gene, CDR1 is MNHEY and CDR2 is SVGAGI. The CDR3 coding sequence is TGTGCCAGCAGTCCTAGGGGCCGTGGCAATCAGCCCCAGCATTTT. Amino acids: CASSPRGRGNQPQHF.

This clone was counted a few times. The rearrangement links TRBV29-1 to TRBJ2-1; tentatively, D is TRBD2 (6 bases). Germline CDR1 SQVTM, CDR2 ANQGSEA. V was pared by 3 bases and J by 8 bases, with 11 bases between. The CDR3 is 12 amino acids. The CDR3 reads CSVDLGEDEQFF. CDR3 nucleotide sequence: TGCAGCGTTGATTTAGGGGAGGATGAGCAGTTCTTC.

The rearrangement uses TRBV19 and TRBJ2-7; TRBD2 matches at 10 bases. CDR3 size: 14 residues. CDR1 is LNHDA, CDR2 SQIVND, per germline (reference sequence). The ends lost 7 bases at V and 6 bases at J; junction bases unmatched: 9. The chain's CDR3 is CASTQLAGDSEQYF. The DNA of the CDR3 is TGTGCCAGTACTCAGCTAGCGGGAGATTCCGAGCAGTACTTC.

The rearrangement joins TRBV2 to TRBJ2-5, with D possibly TRBD1 on 6 matching bases. The CDR3 loop spans 11 amino acids. CDR1 is SNHLY, CDR2 FYNNEI, per germline. V gave up 8 bases and J gave up 5 bases, with 9 bases separating them. The CDR3 here is CASQRGETQYF. The CDR3 DNA sequence: TGTGCCAGCCAGAGGGGGGAGACCCAGTACTTC. Full variable domain (outside the CDR3, taken from reference TRBV2 and TRBJ2-5): EPEVTQTPSHQVTQMGQEVILRCVPISNHLYFYWYRQILGQKVEFLVSFYNNEISEKSEIFDDQFSVERPDGSNFTLKIRSTKLEDSAMYFCASQRGETQYFGPGTRLLVL.

The chain recombines TRBV28 with TRBJ1-5; D unclear. The CDR3 is 15 residues long. The germline V and J ends were trimmed by 3 bases and 2 bases, with 11 bases remaining between them. The germline gives CDR1 MDHEN, CDR2 SYDVKM. In DNA, the CDR3 is TGTGCCAGCAGTTTTGGTACATTACGCAATCAGCCCCAGCATTTT. As protein: CASSFGTLRNQPQHF.

The chain has TRBV10-2 and TRBJ1-1; 7 bases are shared with TRBD1. In germline, CDR1 is WSHSY, CDR2 SAAADI. The length of the CDR3 is 13 residues. V gave up 7 bases and J gave up 4 bases; unmatched junction bases: 6. CDR3 DNA sequence: TGCGCCAGCAATCTACAGGGGAGCACTGAAGCTTTCTTT. It codes for CASNLQGSTEAFF.

The chain has TRBV12-5 and TRBJ2-7; weak D call: TRBD2 (5 bases). The CDR3 is made up of 12 amino acids. Germline assignment: CDR1 LGHNT and CDR2 FRNRAP. V was shortened by 4 bases and J by 6 bases, with 10 bases between the two germline ends. The CDR3 DNA reads as TGTGCTAGTGGTTCTAGCCGTGGCGAGCAGTACTTC. It encodes CASGSSRGEQYF.

The count of this clone is one. The chain couples TRBV11-2 to TRBJ2-7, with D tentatively TRBD1 (5 bases). The CDR3 has 12 residues. Germline loops: CDR1 SGHAT, CDR2 FQNNGV. Trimming cost V 5 bases and J 4 bases, with 9 bases left between them. CDR3 bases: TGTGCCAGCAGCCAACAGGAATACGAGCAGTACTTC. Its translation is CASSQQEYEQYF.

The chain links TRBV18 to TRBJ1-4, with 7 bases lining up with TRBD1. Germline lookup yields CDR1 KGHSH and CDR2 LQKENI. J was trimmed by 6 bases and V by 8 bases; bases with no gene match: 9. The CDR3 sequence is 14 residues long. CDR3 amino acids: CASAPGQLYEKLFF. Here the CDR3 DNA reads TGTGCCAGCGCCCCGGGACAGCTTTATGAAAAACTGTTTTTT. Using reference TRBV18 and TRBJ1-4 for the parts outside the CDR3, the full variable domain is NAGVMQNPRHLVRRRGQEARLRCSPMKGHSHVYWYRQLPEEGLKFMVYLQKENIIDESGMPKERFSAEFPKEGPSILRIQQVVRGDSAAYFCASAPGQLYEKLFFGSGTQLSVL.